This passage covers 18 T cell receptor beta chains from one sample sequenced in a study of T cells after yellow fever vaccination. TCRdb called the 5' RACE reads again in MiXCR, with one record for every CDR3 protein. In the table there are around 330,000 distinct CDR3 sequences, more than 3% of which are singletons. The sample consisted of PBMCs, taken on the day of the yellow fever booster vaccination. Receptors originate from a man aged 18 to 30 who received the YFV17D yellow fever vaccine.

In this sample, this clonotype turned up many times. This chain links TRBV15 with TRBJ1-1, with a possible D match to TRBD1 (5 bases). V lost 3 bases, J lost 4 bases, and 15 bases lay in between. The CDR3 is made up of 15 amino acids. The V gene's germline CDR1 is LNHNV and CDR2 YYDKDF (reference sequence). The CDR3 nucleotides read TGTGCCACCAGCAGGCGTATCACAGGCGCCACTGAAGCTTTCTTT. Residues: CATSRRITGATEAFF.

Only a few counts were recorded for this clonotype. This chain links TRBV5-1 with TRBJ2-7; TRBD2 aligns across 8 bases. The CDR3 extends over 15 amino acids. CDR1 and CDR2 from the germline V gene are SGHRS and YFSETQ. Unmatched junction bases numbered 12, after V lost 3 bases and J lost 7 bases. The CDR3 coding sequence is TGCGCCAGCAGCTGGGGCGAGCGGGGGCCGGGGGAGCAGTACTTC. Translated: CASSWGERGPGEQYF.

In its sample, this clonotype was seen many times. The chain has TRBV7-3 and TRBJ2-1; D is possibly TRBD2 (5 bases). From germline, CDR1 is SGHTA and CDR2 FQGTGA. This CDR3 contains 13 residues. Trimming took off 2 bases at V and 8 bases at J, with 10 bases between the two ends. The CDR3: CASSLGGWHEQFF. CDR3 sequence (DNA): TGTGCCAGCAGCTTAGGCGGGTGGCATGAGCAGTTCTTC.

This clonotype was counted at least ten times. The J gene is TRBJ2-7, the V gene TRBV7-9; tentatively, D is TRBD1 or TRBD2 (7 bases each). Trimming left V 9 bases short and J 2 bases short, with 23 bases between. The CDR3 spans 16 residues. The V gene's germline CDR1 is SEHNR and CDR2 FQNEAQ (reference sequence). CDR3 sequence reads: CARFSPGQGGAYEQYF. CDR3 in DNA: TGTGCCAGATTTTCACCTGGGCAGGGGGGGGCCTACGAGCAGTACTTC.

This chain uses TRBV6-2 or TRBV6-3 with TRBJ1-1, with a possible D match to TRBD1 (5 bases). Between the trimmed V and J ends, which lost 5 bases and 11 bases, there was a span of 18 bases. Germline V gene sequence: CDR1 MNHEY, CDR2 SVGEGT. This CDR3 contains 13 residues. CDR3 amino acids: CASSPLQGLKAFF. The CDR3 DNA reads TGTGCCAGCAGTCCCCTCCAGGGCCTCAAGGCTTTCTTT.

Only a few counts were recorded for this clonotype. The chain recombines TRBV5-4 with TRBJ2-7, with 7 bases aligning to TRBD1. The CDR3 sequence is 15 residues long. The germline V gene has CDR1 SGHNT and CDR2 YYREEE (reference sequence). V trimming: 1 base; J trimming: 0 bases; junction bases outside the gene matches: 4. The CDR3 spells CASSLKGDSSYEQYV. As DNA, the CDR3 is TGTGCCAGCAGCTTGAAAGGGGACAGCTCCTACGAGCAGTACGTC.

The chain couples TRBV11-2 to TRBJ1-1; no firm D call. The ends were cut back, 3 bases at V and 5 bases at J, with 16 bases in the middle. The CDR3 runs to 15 residues. Per the germline V gene, CDR1 is SGHAT and CDR2 is FQNNGV. The CDR3 coding sequence is TGTGCCAGCAGCTTGGTGGCGGGAGCTGGAACTGAAGCTTTCTTT. Protein sequence: CASSLVAGAGTEAFF.

The chain joins TRBV19 to TRBJ2-3, with TRBD1 as a possible D gene (5 bases). The V gene lost 6 bases and the J gene lost 4 bases, with 17 bases spanning the gap. This CDR3 has 15 residues. CDR1 is LNHDA and CDR2 is SQIVND in the germline V gene (reference sequence). The CDR3 here is CASRAQGILPDTQYF. Here the CDR3 DNA reads TGTGCCAGTAGAGCGCAGGGAATCCTCCCAGATACGCAGTATTTT.

This clonotype was counted many times. The chain links TRBV5-5 to TRBJ2-1; 11 bases agree with TRBD1. CDR1 and CDR2 from the germline V gene are SGHKS and YYEKEE (reference sequence). J was trimmed by 6 bases and V by 7 bases; bases with no gene match: 3. This CDR3 spans 13 amino acids. The chain's CDR3 is CASGQGAPNEQFF. The CDR3 DNA reads as TGTGCCAGCGGACAGGGGGCGCCCAATGAGCAGTTCTTC.

The chain employs TRBV25-1 and TRBJ2-1, with D unresolved. V was clipped by 8 bases and J by 7 bases, with 6 bases between them. Germline V gives CDR1 MGHDK, CDR2 SYGVNS. The CDR3 contains 10 residues. CDR3 sequence: CASEYNEQFF. For the CDR3, the DNA is TGTGCCAGCGAGTATAATGAGCAGTTCTTC.

The rearrangement joins TRBV7-9 to TRBJ2-3, with D tentatively TRBD2 (6 bases). The CDR3 is 18 amino acids. CDR1 and CDR2 (germline): SEHNR, FQNEAQ (reference sequence). The V end was cut by 5 bases, the J end by 0 bases, with 21 bases between. In nucleotides, the CDR3 is TGTGCCAGCAGCCACCGTCCCGGGACTTCTCCTAGCACAGATACGCAGTATTTT. Protein product: CASSHRPGTSPSTDTQYF.

In its sample, this clonotype was seen many times. The V call is TRBV15, the J call TRBJ2-7; D is perhaps TRBD2 (6 bases). Germline V CDR1 and CDR2: LNHNV, YYDKDF (reference sequence). Trimming removed 5 bases from V and 4 bases from J, with 12 bases in between. The length of the CDR3 is 13 residues. The CDR3, as DNA: TGTGCCACCAGCGGAGGGGTGGGTTACGAGCAGTACGTC. Translation: CATSGGVGYEQYV.

This clonotype was observed many times. This chain uses TRBV4-3 with TRBJ2-2; 8 positions agree with TRBD1. The V and J ends lost 4 bases and 1 base, in that order; junction bases with no gene match: 8. The CDR3 consists of 17 residues. Germline CDR1 and CDR2: LGHNA and YSLEER. CDR3 sequence reads: CASSPDRASGNTGELFF. For the CDR3, the DNA is TGCGCCAGCAGCCCGGACAGGGCATCAGGGAACACCGGGGAGCTGTTTTTT.

This clonotype appeared many times. The CDR3 region is CASSYAPGGTGELFF. The CDR3 bases are TGTGCCAGCAGTTACGCCCCAGGGGGCACCGGGGAGCTGTTTTTT. This chain uses TRBV12-3 or TRBV12-4 with TRBJ2-2, with 7 bases that match TRBD1. The CDR3 contains 15 residues. With V trimmed by 4 bases and J by 4 bases, 6 bases remained unmatched.

This clonotype was picked up a small number of times. The chain recombines TRBV18 with TRBJ2-1, with 7 bases lining up with TRBD2. This CDR3 region has 15 residues. Per germline, CDR1 KGHSH and CDR2 LQKENI. Trimming cost V 5 bases and J 0 bases; bases outside gene matches: 4. The CDR3 here is CASSGGGPSYNEQFF. Written as DNA, the CDR3 is TGTGCCAGCTCAGGGGGGGGACCCTCCTACAATGAGCAGTTCTTC.

This clonotype was seen at least ten times. This chain connects TRBV5-1 to TRBJ2-7; 9 bases line up with TRBD1. V lost 4 bases, J lost 3 bases, and 8 bases stayed unmatched. CDR3 length: 15 residues. Germline CDR1 reads SGHRS; CDR2 reads YFSETQ. As DNA, the CDR3 is TGCGCCAGCAGCGTCTCCGGGACAGGGTACTACGAGCAGTACTTC. Amino acid sequence: CASSVSGTGYYEQYF.

This clonotype has ten or more counts. The V gene is TRBV6-5, the J gene TRBJ1-5; tentative D call: TRBD1 (5 bases). Germline V gene data show CDR1 as MNHEY and CDR2 as SVGAGI. The CDR3 is made up of 15 amino acids. V shed 2 bases and J shed 5 bases, with 13 bases lying between them. The CDR3 loop reads CASSYQTGGHQPQHF. The CDR3 DNA is TGTGCCAGCAGTTACCAGACGGGGGGTCATCAGCCCCAGCATTTT.

This clonotype was found a few times. CDR3 DNA: TGTGCCAGCAGCTATCCGGGACAGGGAACAGAGACCCAGTACTTC. This codes for CASSYPGQGTETQYF. The rearrangement joins TRBV5-4 to TRBJ2-5; TRBD1 agrees at 9 bases. The V and J ends lost 3 bases and 4 bases, in that order; junction bases with no gene match: 7. Germline CDR1 reads SGHNT; CDR2 reads YYREEE (reference sequence). The length of the CDR3 is 15 residues.